Following are 9 T cell receptor beta chains from one sample sequenced in a study of blood T cell repertoires in COVID-19. The data were produced by immunoSEQ multiplex PCR, yet TCRdb's version contains in-frame clones alone and is incomplete. The table records about 150,000 clones, approximately 90% of them present only once. The sequenced sample consisted of peripheral blood. The receptors stem from a woman aged 60-70 years with active or convalescent COVID-19.

This chain's CDR3 is CASSQDPDRYNYGYTF. The CDR3 DNA sequence: TGCGCCAGCAGCCAAGATCCGGACAGATATAACTATGGCTACACCTTC. V and J are TRBV4-3 and TRBJ1-2, with D perhaps matching TRBD1 (6 bases). Trimming cost V 0 bases and J 1 base, with 12 bases left between them. The germline V gene has CDR1 LGHNA and CDR2 YSLEER. The CDR3 has 16 residues.

The chain employs TRBV12-2 and TRBJ2-3; the DNA was not used to check the table's D call, TRBD2. TRBV12-2 is given as a pseudogene. The CDR3 totals 11 residues. The CDR3 nucleotides read TGTGCAAGTCGCTTAATGGAGGGGAAGTATTTT. Translated: CASRLMEGKYF.

This chain links TRBV7-9 with TRBJ1-2; TRBD1 matches 8 bases. The CDR3 consists of 15 residues. Germline V gene data show CDR1 as SEHNR and CDR2 as FQNEAQ (reference sequence). V was pared by 1 base and J by 6 bases, with 7 bases of the junction left unmatched. The CDR3 nucleotides are TGTGCCAGCAGCTTAGATACAGGGGGGTATAATGGCTACACCTTC. Protein sequence: CASSLDTGGYNGYTF. The entire variable domain, with the rest obtained from reference TRBV7-9 and TRBJ1-2, is as follows: DTGVSQNPRHKITKRGQNVTFRCDPISEHNRLYWYRQTLGQGPEFLTYFQNEAQLEKSRLLSDRFSAERPKGSFSTLEIQRTEQGDSAMYLCASSLDTGGYNGYTFGSGTRLTVV.

The chain recombines TRBV30 with TRBJ1-1; D perhaps matches TRBD1 (6 bases). Trimming cost V 3 bases and J 3 bases, with 14 bases left between them. CDR1 and CDR2 from the germline V gene are GTSNPN and SVGIG (reference sequence). The CDR3 runs to 14 residues. CDR3 loop: CAWSVLQGYTEAFF. The CDR3, as DNA: TGTGCCTGGAGCGTCTTGCAGGGGTACACTGAAGCTTTCTTT.

This rearrangement joins TRBV10-3 to TRBJ1-3, with 8 positions matching TRBD1. J lost 4 bases, V lost 2 bases, and 4 bases had no gene match. The CDR3 is 15 residues long. Germline lookup yields CDR1 ENHRY and CDR2 SYGVKD. CDR3 residues: CAISEGQGVGNTIYF. The DNA of the CDR3 is TGTGCCATCAGTGAGGGACAGGGCGTCGGAAACACCATATATTTT.

The V and J genes are TRBV6-1 and TRBJ2-6, with 8 bases fitting TRBD1. Germline V gives CDR1 MNHNS, CDR2 SASEGT. V dropped 4 bases and J dropped 0; count of bases not matched to a gene: 8. CDR3 size: 18 residues. CDR3 nucleotides: TGTGCCAGCAGTGCTAGGACAGGGTCGATCTCTGGGGCCAACGTCCTGACTTTC. As protein: CASSARTGSISGANVLTF.

The chain carries TRBV4-3 and TRBJ1-5; D not certain. V dropped 0 bases and J dropped 0 bases, with 6 bases sitting between them. The CDR3 contains 15 residues. Germline CDR1 reads LGHNA; CDR2 reads YSLEER. CDR3 bases: TGCGCCAGCAGCCAAGACCCAAATAGCAATCAGCCCCAGCATTTT. Translation gives CASSQDPNSNQPQHF.

The V call is TRBV6-5, the J call TRBJ1-1; a weak D match, TRBD1 (6 bases). The CDR3 is 14 residues long. V dropped 4 bases and J dropped 4 bases, with 13 bases sitting between them. CDR1 is MNHEY and CDR2 is SVGAGI in the germline V gene. For the CDR3, the DNA is TGTGCCAGCAGTTCACAGGGAGCAGGCACTGAAGCTTTCTTT. Protein: CASSSQGAGTEAFF.

J is TRBJ2-7 and V is TRBV5-6, with TRBD1 as a possible D gene (5 bases). CDR1 is SGHDT, CDR2 YYEEEE, per germline. The V end lost 0 bases, the J end lost 3 bases, and 10 bases lay between the germline ends. This CDR3 contains 14 residues. The CDR3 region has the DNA TGTGCCAGCAGCTTGGGCCAGGGATTCTACGAGCAGTACTTC. Amino acid sequence: CASSLGQGFYEQYF.